A selection of T cell receptor beta chains follows, all from one sample in a study of metastatic and nonmetastatic thyroid tumors. TCRdb used MiXCR to call clones anew from the PCR reads. This table has more than 7,000 clones, 20% to 25% appearing once. Sequencing was carried out using adjacent normal tissue. These receptors were collected from a female donor with papillary thyroid cancer or a benign thyroid nodule (not recorded which). Some clones in this sample may be carry-over from other donors' samples. CDR3s leave out the opening cysteine and the closing phenylalanine or tryptophan. The size field is filled for only some rows; it gives once, few, many or a size class.

TRBV11-3	TRBJ2-5	many	ASSDGDPETQY
TRBV7-3	TRBJ2-5	medium-sized	ASSLTRQEETQY
TRBV6-1	TRBJ2-7	.	ASSEEGLAAYEQY
TRBV19	TRBJ1-3	medium-sized	AAGFGNTIY
TRBV5-1	TRBJ2-2	many	ASRGTGTGELF
TRBV2	TRBJ2-7	.	ASSEVPMRDISYEQY
TRBV5-1	TRBJ1-2	medium-sized	ASRSGGGDGYT
TRBV11-1	TRBJ1-4	.	ASSLVSPGQVYNEKLF
TRBV6-2/TRBV6-3	TRBJ2-7	medium-sized	ASRQGLAQY
TRBV14	TRBJ2-7	many	ASSRYYDSSSYEQY
TRBV6-5	TRBJ1-3	.	ASSYLPGTGDAGNTIY
TRBV28	TRBJ2-3	few	ASGGPPSTDTQY
TRBV7-2	TRBJ1-2	many	ASTTEANYGYT
TRBV18	TRBJ2-5	many	ASSPTVQETQY
TRBV7-8	TRBJ2-7	medium-sized	ASSFFLQGSYEQY
TRBV5-1	TRBJ1-1	many	ASSITRDTEAF
TRBV11-2	TRBJ2-3	.	ASSLVASGTYTQY
TRBV7-9	TRBJ2-7	.	ASSPSRESYEQY
TRBV6-2/TRBV6-3	TRBJ1-1	few	ASSYRGTGEEAF
TRBV19	TRBJ2-2	medium-sized	ASSIEWTGFTGELF
TRBV5-1	TRBJ2-7	.	ASSLGGLATYEQY
TRBV4-1	TRBJ2-2	many	ASSRGQGDTGELF
TRBV6-2/TRBV6-3	TRBJ2-5	many	ASTITGFQETQY
TRBV9	TRBJ2-5	few	ASSAEGTQETQY
TRBV20-1	TRBJ2-5	few	SARGLAWGFSQY
TRBV20-1	TRBJ1-4	many	SARDPYRGEKLF
TRBV12-3/TRBV12-4	TRBJ2-5	few	ASSPGSLKETQY
TRBV29-1	TRBJ2-1	many	SVEDQGARDEQF
TRBV7-9	TRBJ2-5	many	ASSLNQGETQY
TRBV24-1	TRBJ2-7	.	ATSDPGTGGNEQY
TRBV6-5	TRBJ1-4	few	ASNQGTHEKLF
TRBV5-4	TRBJ1-1	many	ASSKGQGMNTEAF
TRBV2	TRBJ1-5	many	ASRGDRGLGSNQPQH
TRBV6-1	TRBJ1-2	medium-sized	ASGSGGRGDYGYT
TRBV27	TRBJ2-1	medium-sized	ASRGGTGTSGDYNEQF
TRBV7-9	TRBJ1-1	many	ASSGAGGWGTEAF
TRBV5-1	TRBJ2-7	medium-sized	ASSAELAGVYEQY
TRBV28	TRBJ2-3	many	ASRGQQSTDTQY
TRBV28	TRBJ1-2	few	ASRPGSNFNPRDYGYT
TRBV5-1	TRBJ1-1	.	ASSLGEISSAF
TRBV14	TRBJ1-5	many	ASSRVAGGPQH
TRBV20-1	TRBJ2-7	.	SARGTGLAGTTKTYEQY
TRBV20-1	TRBJ2-3	.	SASRQGTQY
TRBV30	TRBJ1-2	.	AWSVDRGVYT
TRBV30	TRBJ1-6	.	AWSVSQISYNSPLL
TRBV11-1	TRBJ1-2	.	ASSLCPQGGIYGYT
TRBV7-8	TRBJ2-6	many	ASSSQSSGANVLT
TRBV11-3	TRBJ2-3	.	ASSSMWLAGDTQY
TRBV2	TRBJ1-2	.	ASSDRRQGAGYT
TRBV19	TRBJ2-5	many	ASSIGLAGPQETQY
TRBV10-3	TRBJ2-2	many	AISEPGPPGELF
TRBV6-1	TRBJ2-5	medium-sized	ASRNPQETQY